This T cell receptor (beta chain) was retrieved from a study of cytomegalovirus exposure and HLA in healthy donors (dated by TCRdb to 2015 to 2018). With respect to the entire study: According to an earlier analysis of 587 of the donors, 150 million to 200 million T cells yielded 90 million to 140 million unique TCR beta sequences and around 300 Gb of sequence data. Because of strong linkage in the cohort, roughly five DR-DQ haplotypes were treated as single units for association and clustering. To decide whether each TCR beta V gene segment behaved as functional or pseudogenic, an earlier analysis of nearly 600 of the donors relied on high-throughput TCR beta sequencing. The later analysis used no new phenotypic data to find candidate immune exposures, relying instead on TCR beta sequences and their occurrence across donors. Class I and class II HLA loci were covered by the typing at four-digit resolution. Of the approximately 370 genotyped donors, roughly 80% were placed in the genetic ancestry cluster associated with self-reported Caucasian donors. Among roughly 370 genotyped donors of the cohort, an average of around 240,000 unique TCR beta nucleotide sequences were sequenced per donor, roughly 18% of them non-productive. Approximately 300 gigabases of sequencing data and around 85 million unique TCR sequences made up an early release that covered 500 to 700 HLA-typed donors. Typing coverage varied by locus: roughly 620-640 donors for A, B, C, DRB1 and DQB1; approximately 500 for DQA1; about 590 for DPA1; 450 to 480 for DPB1. Besides the first cohort of 500 to 700 subjects, a separate validation cohort made up of roughly 120 different subjects was used. Donor age, sex, ethnicity and CMV serostatus were compiled together with the repertoire data. A later genetic analysis took genome-wide SNP genotypes for about three fifths of the 666 donors and used that subset as a discovery cohort. All discovery cohort repertoires had been generated using a single sequencing platform. To predict cytomegalovirus infection status, the study brought together high-throughput TCR immunosequencing, statistical association of individual TCRs with disease status, and machine learning. The study aimed to test whether signatures of past pathogen exposure could be identified by cataloging public T cell receptors. Using immunosequencing, the study profiled T cell repertoires from fewer than 700 subjects and related those repertoires to cytomegalovirus serostatus. To study patterns of TCR occurrence, a later analysis re-analyzed previously published TCR beta repertoires from 666 donors and added high-resolution HLA genotyping.

Libraries were constructed by the immunoSEQ multiplex PCR assay. A mixture of 60 forward primers for TCR Vbeta segments and 13 reverse primers for TCR Jbeta segments was used in the multiplex PCR. A multiplex PCR assay on genomic DNA amplified the CDR3 region of rearranged TCR beta genes. On the Illumina HiSeq System, the amplified TCR beta libraries were sequenced as 87-base-pair reads. Per the original workflow: A later analysis tallied roughly 80 million unique TCR beta chains across the 666 repertoires, and about 10 million of those chains were shared by two or more donors. A nearest-neighbor algorithm error-corrected the raw reads and collapsed the reads into unique sequences, merging closely related sequences to remove PCR and sequencing errors. CDR3 sequences were aligned to IMGT reference sequences to assign V, D and J gene segments. For a sequence to be retained, a match of at least six nucleotides was required to both a V gene segment and a J gene segment. A rearrangement counted as productive if the CDR3 had no stop codons and remained in frame with V and J, and every other rearrangement counted as non-productive. Following IMGT convention, CDR3 was defined as the stretch from the second conserved V-encoded cysteine to the conserved J-encoded phenylalanine. The earlier analysis of about 610 of the donors excluded any sequence lacking an unambiguous match to a single V gene segment. In an earlier analysis of about 590 of the donors, a V segment was called functional when productive rearrangements were above 56.7%, and segregating when the standard deviation between donors exceeded 5%. A statistical classification framework was built for diagnosing cytomegalovirus status from the catalog of TCR beta chain sequences. A later analysis assigned V and J genes by comparing TCR nucleotide sequences with IMGT/GENE-DB human TR gene sequences. In a later analysis, CDR3 sequences and most-parsimonious VDJ recombination scenarios were assigned using the TCRdist pipeline. In a later analysis, every TCR beta chain was defined by the combination of its CDR3 amino acid sequence and its V-gene family, and reads without a unique V-gene family were dropped. As a way to deal with suspected cross-contamination and a sequencing artifact, a later analysis dropped approximately 590 nucleotide sequences that were highly shared and had low generation probability. A later analysis calculated a clonal expansion index for each public chain from normalized within-repertoire ranks of inferred template counts. In a later analysis, generation probabilities were computed using a VDJ recombination model fitted to out-of-frame rearrangements, and the results were checked against IGoR. In a later analysis, hypergeometric tests were used to score TCR-TCR, TCR-HLA and TCR-CMV co-occurrence, with a repertoire-size bias correction applied to TCR pairs. A later analysis estimated false discovery rates by permuting HLA or CMV assignments 20 times. In a later analysis, co-occurring TCRs were grouped using DBSCAN, and TCRdist sequence similarity was added for clustering within HLA-allele-positive subsets. Repertoires with fewer than 30,000 or more than 120,000 public chains were left out of co-occurrence clustering, as were several repertoires with anomalous nucleotide sharing. The source is immuneACCESS, and TCRdb retained only in-frame sequences with V and J called. Part of the clones is not carried over; for the studies checked, unresolved V genes explain less than half of this, and the remainder is unexplained. The V and J calls and clone size were taken over from that table, and D and trimming were inferred from the DNA. Within this sample are fewer than 150,000 clones, with 77% of them counted one time only. The ten largest clones capture roughly 4% of the sample.

The cohort was made up of several hundred healthy bone marrow donors. At the time of sampling, every cohort member was nominally healthy, though immune exposures that went unrecorded were likely present. CMV serostatus was recorded as positive for some 300 and negative for about 50% of the roughly 670 cohort members, whereas no CMV serostatus was recorded for the donor in question. Each donor provided a peripheral blood sample, and peripheral blood mononuclear cells were used for TCR beta sequencing. Genomic DNA extraction from the blood cell samples was performed with the Qiagen DNeasy Blood Extraction Kit. The CDR3 numbers 14 residues from cysteine through phenylalanine. Only CDR3 DNA is held: 42 bases, read in frame from base 1. The germline V gene supplies CDR1 SGHDT and CDR2 YYEEEE. V is cut by 0 bases and J by 0 bases, and the space between the germline ends is 6 bases. Points on this clone: What this receptor recognizes is not known. There are no base qualities to consult, and no much larger clone falls within one base.

General study outcomes and caveats: In a later analysis, HLA-associated TCR beta chains were found to be more clonally expanded and to have lower generation probabilities than equally common non-associated chains. Presence/absence analyses assumed roughly uniform sequencing depth across donors, an assumption that may not hold. Because HLA typing was unavailable for some donors at each locus, only the typed subset was used in association tests. The authors suggested that the approach could potentially be extended to other disease states and immunological phenotypes. The cohort was sequenced for TCR beta chains only, and without alpha or paired-chain data the features that could be detected were limited. Several of the top co-occurrence clusters appeared to be linked to parvovirus B19, influenza, CMV and Epstein-Barr virus, according to a later analysis. The study listed 150 to 200 TCR beta chains as associated with cytomegalovirus. Linkage disequilibrium might explain the correlated functional status among segregating V segments, but an unknown experimental factor could not be ruled out. Some IMGT-functional V segments, including TRBV6-2 and TRBV6-3, could not be told apart with the 87-base-pair reads, so those segments were excluded. Because counts were too low, more than 15 rarely observed V segments, including chromosome 9 orphons, were left out of the earlier analysis of 500 to 750 of the donors. When HLA alleles, especially DR and DQ, strongly co-occurred, TCR associations were difficult to assign to individual alleles. Broadly in line with IMGT annotations, most TCR beta V segments showed up in productive rearrangements about 87% or about 30% of the time in an earlier analysis of some 590 of the donors. In a later analysis, 15,000 to 20,000 TCR beta sequences were associated with specific HLA alleles at a false discovery rate of 0.05. Most CMV-associated TCR beta chains appeared to be HLA-restricted in a later analysis, and the HLA associations seemed to be driven largely by CMV exposure. Three of the identified cytomegalovirus-associated TCR beta chains were confirmed in vitro to be specific for cytomegalovirus antigens. For the cohort, immune exposure information was limited to CMV serostatus. A further reported finding was that TCR beta sequences accurately predicted the HLA-A and HLA-B alleles for most subjects in the first cohort. According to a later genetic analysis, donors in an Asian-associated ancestry cluster had fewer N-insertions in productive TCRs than the roughly 670-donor mean. V-gene and J-gene trimming of TCR beta chains was associated with a missense DCLRE1C variant in a later genetic analysis, and the association was replicated in an independent cohort. While some public TCRs were present in many individuals, most TCR sequences turned up only very rarely across donors. In a later analysis, the rate of TCR association differed among HLA loci, with DRB1 alleles having the most associated TCRs and HLA-C alleles having the fewest. The sequencing pipeline was judged likely to have produced a cluster of highly shared sequence variants as a technical artifact. The classifier was reported to diagnose cytomegalovirus status with high specificity and sensitivity in both the original and validation cohorts.

Sequencing input: PBMCs. This TCR derives from a human donor in good health. The chain links TRBV5-6 with TRBJ1-1, with the D gene not confidently named. The DNA reads TGTGCCAGCAGCTTGGGACATATGAACACTGAAGCTTTCTTT. Its product reads: CASSLGHMNTEAFF.